The T cell receptor (beta chain) under discussion was sequenced for a study of blood T cell repertoires in COVID-19. Across the study: Italy, Spain and the United States were the sources of the convalescent and acute COVID-19 samples. Sources were T cells, B-cell-depleted T cells, or PBMCs; the material itself was cDNA or gDNA.

Authors' processing steps: The assay estimated nucleated cells by amplifying reference gene primers. Sequenced by immunoSEQ multiplex PCR; TCRdb stores in-frame clones only, minus some. V and J calls and clone size are copied from that table; D and trimming were computed from the DNA. The sample shows approximately 70,000 clones, 75% to 85% of them seen only once. This sequence was found in a woman aged 60-75 years with acute or convalescent COVID-19. Sequencing was done on a sample of peripheral blood.

The CDR3 bases are TGTGCCAGCAGTTACGGGCTCGGCGAGCAGTACTTC. Translated: CASSYGLGEQYF. V gene TRBV6-5 combines with J gene TRBJ2-7, with D hard to call. The CDR3 extends over 12 amino acids. Looked up from germline, CDR1 is MNHEY and CDR2 is SVGAGI. Trimming removed 2 bases from V and 6 bases from J, with 8 bases in between.